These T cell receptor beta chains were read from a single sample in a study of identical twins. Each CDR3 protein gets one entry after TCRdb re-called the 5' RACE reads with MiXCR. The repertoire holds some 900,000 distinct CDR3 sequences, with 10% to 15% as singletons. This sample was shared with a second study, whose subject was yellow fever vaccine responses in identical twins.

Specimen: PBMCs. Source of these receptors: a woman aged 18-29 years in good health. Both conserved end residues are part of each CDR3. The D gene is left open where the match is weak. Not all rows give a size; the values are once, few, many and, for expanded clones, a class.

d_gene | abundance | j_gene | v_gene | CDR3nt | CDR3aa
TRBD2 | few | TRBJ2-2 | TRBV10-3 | TGTGCCATCAGGGGGGGGGAACACACCGGGGAGCTGTTTTTT | CAIRGGEHTGELFF
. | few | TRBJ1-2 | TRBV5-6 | TGTGCCAGCAGCTTGGCAACGACAGCTAACTATGGCTACACCTTC | CASSLATTANYGYTF
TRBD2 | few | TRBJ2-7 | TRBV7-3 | TGTGCCAGCAGCCCCCAGGGAGGGAGCTACTACGAGCAGTACTTC | CASSPQGGSYYEQYF
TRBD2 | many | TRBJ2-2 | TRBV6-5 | TGTGCCAGCAGTTCTCCTAGCGGGATCGGGGCTACGTACACCGGGGAGCTGTTTTTT | CASSSPSGIGATYTGELFF
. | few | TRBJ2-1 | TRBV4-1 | TGCGCCAGCAGCCTATCGGGTCTCAACAATGAGCAGTTCTTC | CASSLSGLNNEQFF
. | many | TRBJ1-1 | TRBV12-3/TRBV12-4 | TGTGCCAGCAGACAGAGGGCTGAAGCTTTCTTT | CASRQRAEAFF
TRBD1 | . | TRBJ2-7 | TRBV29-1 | TGCAGCGTTGTTCAGGAGACAGGGTACACCTACGAGCAGTACTTC | CSVVQETGYTYEQYF
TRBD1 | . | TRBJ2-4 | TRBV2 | TGTGCCAGCGCCCAACCGGGACAGGGGATCTACATTCAGTACTTC | CASAQPGQGIYIQYF
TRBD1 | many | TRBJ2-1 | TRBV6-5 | TGTGCCAGCAGTTACACAGGGGTGTCCTACAATGAGCAGTTCTTC | CASSYTGVSYNEQFF
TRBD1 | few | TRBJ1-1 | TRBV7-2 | TGTGCCAGCAGCGGAGCCCCTTACAGGGGCACTGAAGCTTTCTTT | CASSGAPYRGTEAFF
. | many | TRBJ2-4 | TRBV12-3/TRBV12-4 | TGTGCCAGCAGTTCCCAAGGAGGGACGGACATTCAGTACTTC | CASSSQGGTDIQYF
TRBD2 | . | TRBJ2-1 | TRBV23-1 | TGCGCCAGCAGTCAATCACCCCGACTAGCGGGGGGGTACAATGAGCAGTTCTTC | CASSQSPRLAGGYNEQFF
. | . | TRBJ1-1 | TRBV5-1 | TGCGCCAGCAGCTTCCAGTCAGGCGGCACTGAAGCTTTCTTT | CASSFQSGGTEAFF
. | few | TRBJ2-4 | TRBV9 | TGTGCCAGCAGCGCGGGACTAGCCAAAAACATTCAGTACTTC | CASSAGLAKNIQYF
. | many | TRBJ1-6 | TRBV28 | TGTGCCAGCAGCACTCCCCAATATAATTCACCCCTCCACTTT | CASSTPQYNSPLHF
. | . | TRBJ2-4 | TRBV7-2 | TGTGCCAGCAGCTTCGCGGGAGCCAAAAACATTCAGTACTTC | CASSFAGAKNIQYF
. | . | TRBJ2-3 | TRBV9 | TGTGCCAGCAGCGGTTGGAGGGTCGAGGAAGATACGCAGTATTTT | CASSGWRVEEDTQYF
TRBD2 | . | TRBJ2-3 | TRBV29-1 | TGCAGCGTTGAAGTCTTCTACCTAGCGGGAGCCACAGATACGCAGTATTTT | CSVEVFYLAGATDTQYF
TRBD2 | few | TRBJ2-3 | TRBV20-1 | TGCAGTGCTAGAGATCGGGGGGGCCGGGCAGATACGCAGTATTTT | CSARDRGGRADTQYF
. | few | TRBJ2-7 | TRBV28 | TGTGCCAGCAGCCTGGGCGGGGTGACAGCTAGCTCCTACGAGCAGTACTTC | CASSLGGVTASSYEQYF
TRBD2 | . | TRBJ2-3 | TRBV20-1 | TGCAGTGCTAATCCTCTAGCGGGAGAGAGGGATACGCAGTATTTT | CSANPLAGERDTQYF
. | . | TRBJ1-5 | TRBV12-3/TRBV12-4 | TGTGCCAGCAGTTTAGAGGGTGACGTAAGAAATCAGCCCCAGCATTTT | CASSLEGDVRNQPQHF
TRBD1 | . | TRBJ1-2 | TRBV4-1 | TGCGCCAGCAGCCAAGCCCGACCACCGGGACAGGGGGCGATGGGCTACACCTTC | CASSQARPPGQGAMGYTF
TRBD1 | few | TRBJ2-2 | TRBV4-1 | TGCGCCAGCAGCCAAGCGCTCTTCAGGGGGCGCGACACCGGGGAGCTGTTTTTT | CASSQALFRGRDTGELFF
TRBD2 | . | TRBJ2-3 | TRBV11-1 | TGTGCCAGCAGCTGGGAAACGTCGATCTTTGGGACTAGCGGGAGCACAGATACGCAGTATTTT | CASSWETSIFGTSGSTDTQYF
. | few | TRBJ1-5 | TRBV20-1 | TGCAGTGCTACGGGCCTTATGGGTGCCAATCAGCCCCAGCATTTT | CSATGLMGANQPQHF
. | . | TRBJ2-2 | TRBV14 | TGTGCCAGCAGCCAAGTCGGTAGCACGAACACCGGGGAGCTGTTTTTT | CASSQVGSTNTGELFF
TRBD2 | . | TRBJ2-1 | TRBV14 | TGTGCCAGCAGCCAGTTTTGGACTAGCGGGGGGAATGAGCAGTTCTTC | CASSQFWTSGGNEQFF
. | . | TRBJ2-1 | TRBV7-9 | TGTGCCAGCAGCTTACGGTTCGTCAGCTCCTACAATGAGCAGTTCTTC | CASSLRFVSSYNEQFF
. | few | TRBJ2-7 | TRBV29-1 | TGCAGCGTTGAGGACAGCCCCTACGAGCAGTACTTC | CSVEDSPYEQYF
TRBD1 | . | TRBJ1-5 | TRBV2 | TGTGCCAGCAGTGATCAGGGGGCCGCCCAGTCCCAGCATTTT | CASSDQGAAQSQHF
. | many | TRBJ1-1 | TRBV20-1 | TGCAGTGCTAGATCCATACCTGAAGCTTTCTTT | CSARSIPEAFF
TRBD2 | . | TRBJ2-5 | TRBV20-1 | TGCAGTGCTAGAGACCCACTAGCGGGCCCACAAGAGACCCAGTACTTC | CSARDPLAGPQETQYF
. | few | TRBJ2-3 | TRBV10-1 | TGCGCCAGCAGTGAAGACCGAGACTATCCTGGTACAGATACGCAGTATTTT | CASSEDRDYPGTDTQYF
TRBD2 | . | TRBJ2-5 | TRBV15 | TGTGCCACCAGCAGAGACGGTAACGGGGGGGCCTTAGAGACCCAGTACTTC | CATSRDGNGGALETQYF
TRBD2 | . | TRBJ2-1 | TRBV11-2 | TGTGCCAGCAGCTTAGTAGGCCTAGCGGGGAGGAATGAGCAGTTCTTC | CASSLVGLAGRNEQFF
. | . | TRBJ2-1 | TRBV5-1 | TGCGCCAGCAGCTACTGGACGCAGCTAGGTAGCAATGAGCAGTTCTTC | CASSYWTQLGSNEQFF
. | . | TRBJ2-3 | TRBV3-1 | TGTGCCAGCAGCAAGGGCTTTTCACGAGTTAGCACAGATACGCAGTATTTT | CASSKGFSRVSTDTQYF
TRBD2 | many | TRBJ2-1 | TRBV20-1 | TGCAGTGCTAGGGGACTAGCGGGGGGGCCTGAGCAGTTCTTC | CSARGLAGGPEQFF
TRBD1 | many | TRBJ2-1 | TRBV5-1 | TGCGCCAGCAGCTTCGGTGCCAGGGGGTATTTGGATGAGCAGTTCTTC | CASSFGARGYLDEQFF
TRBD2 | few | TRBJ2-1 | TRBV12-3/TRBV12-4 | TGTGCCAGCAGTTTCGGAGCGGGAGGAGGGGAGCAGTTCTTC | CASSFGAGGGEQFF
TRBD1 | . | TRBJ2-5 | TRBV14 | TGTGCCAGCAGCCAAGTCGACAGGGGTTTCCAAGAGACCCAGTACTTC | CASSQVDRGFQETQYF
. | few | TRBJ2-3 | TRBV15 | TGTGCCACCAGCAGCCGGGGGGCGGGGGATACGCAGTATTTT | CATSSRGAGDTQYF
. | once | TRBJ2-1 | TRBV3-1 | TGTGTCAGCAGCCAAGATCGTAGGAGCGGCCATAGCTCCTACAATGAGCAGTTCTTC | CVSSQDRRSGHSSYNEQFF
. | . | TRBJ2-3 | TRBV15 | TGTGCCACCAGCCCCTATCTGGCCAGTGAGGCGGATACGCAGTATTTT | CATSPYLASEADTQYF
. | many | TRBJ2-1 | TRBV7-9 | TGTGCCAGCAACGGGGAGGATCTCAATGAGCAGTTCTTC | CASNGEDLNEQFF
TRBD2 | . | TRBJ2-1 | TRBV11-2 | TGTGCCAGCAGCTTGTGGGGACTAGCAGACACTGGGCAGTTCTTC | CASSLWGLADTGQFF
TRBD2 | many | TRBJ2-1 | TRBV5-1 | TGCGCCAGCAAAGCGGATAGCGGGACGAATGAGCAGTTCTTC | CASKADSGTNEQFF
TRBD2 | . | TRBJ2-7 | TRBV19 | TGTGCCAGTAGTATAGATGGGACTAGCGTTTCCTACGAGCAGTACTTC | CASSIDGTSVSYEQYF
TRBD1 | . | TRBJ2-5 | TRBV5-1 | TGCGCCAGCAGCTTACCGGGGACAGGGAATTTAGAGACCCAGTACTTC | CASSLPGTGNLETQYF
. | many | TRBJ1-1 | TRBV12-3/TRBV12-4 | TGTGCCAGCACCTTACAAGGGGGAATGAACACTGAAGCTTTCTTT | CASTLQGGMNTEAFF
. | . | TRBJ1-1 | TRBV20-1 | TGCAGTGCTAGCTTTCTAAGCATGAACACTGAAGCTTTCTTT | CSASFLSMNTEAFF
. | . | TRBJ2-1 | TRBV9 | TGTGCCAGCAGCGTAGGTGGGTCTTCGGTTGAGCAGTTCTTC | CASSVGGSSVEQFF
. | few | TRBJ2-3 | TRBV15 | TGTGCCACCAGCAGAGTAGGAACGCTAGCGCAACGAGTCACAGATACGCAGTATTTT | CATSRVGTLAQRVTDTQYF
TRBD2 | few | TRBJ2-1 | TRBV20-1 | TGCAGTGCTACTAGCGGGGGTGGTACCGTATCCTACAATGAGCAGTTCTTC | CSATSGGGTVSYNEQFF
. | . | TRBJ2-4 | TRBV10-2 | TGCGCCAGCAGTGAACAGGGTTCCCAAAACATTCAGTACTTC | CASSEQGSQNIQYF